This is a list of T cell receptor beta chains from one sample in a study of radiotherapy plus CTLA-4 blockade in lung cancer. Clones were sequenced by immunoSEQ multiplex PCR, and TCRdb holds only the in-frame ones, with some missing. In the table there are around 40,000 clones, 80% to 90% of which are singletons. This sample comprised peripheral blood, obtained from a patient treated with radiotherapy plus ipilimumab. The receptors were sampled from a human donor with non-small cell lung cancer whose response to radiotherapy plus ipilimumab could not be evaluated. Each CDR3 is given with its conserved first and last residue. A D gene is named only where the DNA matches it firmly. Only part of the rows carry a size: once, few, many, or a class if the clone is expanded.

clone_size,j_call,d_call,v_call,cdr3_aa,cdr3_nt
.,TRBJ2-1,TRBD2,TRBV19,CASSDSGGDYNEQFF,TGTGCCAGTAGTGACAGCGGGGGGGACTACAATGAGCAGTTCTTC
few,TRBJ2-7,.,TRBV15,CATSRDLVAAYEQYF,TGTGCCACCAGCAGAGATTTGGTGGCCGCCTACGAGCAGTACTTC
.,TRBJ2-2,TRBD2,TRBV4-3,CASSQRRASGNTGELFF,TGCGCCAGCAGCCAACGGAGGGCTAGCGGGAACACCGGGGAGCTGTTTTTT
medium-sized,TRBJ1-5,.,TRBV5-6,CASSLASQPQHF,TGTGCCAGCAGCTTGGCGAGTCAGCCCCAGCATTTT
.,TRBJ1-2,.,TRBV6-4,CASSDPYNGYTF,TGTGCCAGCAGTGACCCTTATAATGGCTACACCTTC
.,TRBJ2-3,TRBD1,TRBV4-1,CASSLRDRSTDTQYF,TGCGCCAGCAGCCTCCGGGACAGGTCAACAGATACGCAGTATTTT
.,TRBJ2-2,.,TRBV6-5,CATFRGPNTGELFF,TGTGCCACCTTCAGGGGCCCGAACACCGGGGAGCTGTTTTTT
.,TRBJ1-2,.,TRBV10-3,CAISEVGIGYGYTF,TGTGCCATCAGTGAGGTGGGCATCGGCTATGGCTACACCTTC
.,TRBJ1-1,TRBD1,TRBV18,CASSPRDRGRGGEAFF,TGTGCCAGCTCACCTCGGGACAGGGGGCGCGGGGGTGAAGCTTTCTTT
.,TRBJ2-1,.,TRBV5-6,CASSEWGDEQFF,TGTGCCAGCAGCGAGTGGGGGGATGAGCAGTTCTTC
.,TRBJ2-3,TRBD2,TRBV5-5,CASSPDSGGLYF,TGTGCCAGCAGCCCAGATAGCGGGGGCCTGTATTTT
.,TRBJ2-7,.,TRBV7-9,CASSLSGREGREQYF,TGTGCCAGCAGCTTAAGTGGCAGGGAAGGTCGGGAGCAGTACTTC
.,TRBJ2-2,.,TRBV6-4,CASSAAGGGTGELFF,TGTGCCAGCAGTGCCGCAGGAGGAGGCACCGGGGAGCTGTTTTTT
.,TRBJ1-2,TRBD1,TRBV28,CASSTNWASQGAGGYTF,TGTGCCAGCAGTACGAATTGGGCCTCCCAGGGGGCGGGAGGCTACACCTTC
few,TRBJ1-2,.,TRBV5-6,CASNKRQRGYTF,TGTGCCAGCAATAAACGACAGCGTGGCTACACCTTC
.,TRBJ1-1,.,TRBV28,CASNAYQVTEAFF,TGTGCCAGCAACGCATACCAGGTCACTGAAGCTTTCTTT
.,TRBJ1-2,.,TRBV4-3,CASSQGDINYGYTF,TGCGCCAGCAGCCAAGGAGACATTAACTATGGCTACACCTTC
once,TRBJ2-5,.,TRBV6-1,CASSSTGQETQYF,TGTGCCAGCAGTTCCACCGGGCAAGAGACCCAGTACTTC
.,TRBJ2-5,TRBD2,TRBV28,CASSPMGSGRETQYF,TGTGCCAGCAGTCCCATGGGCAGCGGGAGGGAGACCCAGTACTTC
.,TRBJ2-5,TRBD2,TRBV11-2,CASSSGGAGWETQYF,TGTGCCAGCAGCTCGGGGGGGGCGGGCTGGGAGACCCAGTACTTC
.,TRBJ1-2,TRBD1,TRBV5-1,CASSPGQGAWGYTF,TGCGCCAGCAGCCCGGGACAGGGGGCTTGGGGCTACACCTTC
.,TRBJ2-6,.,TRBV5-1,CASTTLQGPNSGANVLTF,TGCGCCAGCACCACTCTCCAGGGTCCCAACTCTGGGGCCAACGTCCTGACTTTC
.,TRBJ2-1,TRBD2,TRBV18,CASSSGSGSFDNEQFF,TGTGCCAGCTCATCGGGTAGCGGGAGCTTTGACAATGAGCAGTTCTTC
once,TRBJ2-7,.,TRBV4-2,CASSLFPGSGYEQYF,TGTGCCAGCAGCCTATTTCCGGGATCGGGCTACGAGCAGTACTTC
.,TRBJ1-5,TRBD1,TRBV27,CASSPYRTRDRDAPQHF,TGTGCCAGCAGTCCCTACCGGACCCGGGACAGGGATGCGCCCCAGCATTTT
.,TRBJ2-2,TRBD1,TRBV11-3,CASRLRDRGNTGELFF,TGTGCCAGCAGACTCCGGGACAGGGGAAACACCGGGGAGCTGTTTTTT
.,TRBJ2-1,.,TRBV4-1,CASSQGLVAIDYNEQFF,TGCGCCAGCAGCCAAGGATTGGTAGCTATCGACTACAATGAGCAGTTCTTC
.,TRBJ2-5,TRBD1,TRBV28,CASSPGQGAGEETQYF,TGTGCCAGCAGTCCGGGACAGGGGGCGGGCGAAGAGACCCAGTACTTC
.,TRBJ2-7,TRBD1,TRBV7-2,CASSLAGQGAYEQYF,TGTGCCAGCAGCTTAGCTGGACAGGGGGCCTACGAGCAGTACTTC
.,TRBJ1-5,TRBD1,TRBV28,CASRGWDRGIYQPQHF,TGTGCCAGCAGGGGCTGGGACAGGGGCATCTATCAGCCCCAGCATTTT
.,TRBJ1-2,.,TRBV27,CASSPLWGGEGYTF,TGTGCCAGCAGTCCCCTTTGGGGGGGCGAGGGCTACACCTTC
.,TRBJ1-4,TRBD1,TRBV28,CAIHTGTGNEKLFF,TGTGCCATTCATACGGGGACAGGAAATGAAAAACTGTTTTTT
.,TRBJ2-5,.,TRBV4-2,CASSQGGSQETQYF,TGTGCCAGCAGCCAAGGAGGGTCGCAAGAGACCCAGTACTTC
few,TRBJ2-3,TRBD2,TRBV7-2,CASSLAAGTSTDTQYF,TGTGCCAGCAGCTTAGCAGCGGGGACTAGCACAGATACGCAGTATTTT
.,TRBJ1-6,.,TRBV2,CASSGALMGAPYNSPLHF,TGTGCCAGCAGTGGAGCCCTAATGGGCGCCCCCTATAATTCACCCCTCCACTTT
.,TRBJ1-1,.,TRBV5-1,CASSLGGASFNTEAFF,TGCGCCAGCAGCTTGGGTGGGGCCAGCTTCAACACTGAAGCTTTCTTT
.,TRBJ2-5,TRBD1,TRBV5-1,CASGQAQETQYF,TGCGCCAGTGGACAGGCACAAGAGACCCAGTACTTC
few,TRBJ1-1,.,TRBV28,CASSSGGKDTEAFF,TGTGCCAGCAGTTCGGGGGGTAAAGACACTGAAGCTTTCTTT
.,TRBJ2-1,.,TRBV9,CASSVGIGVNEQFF,TGTGCCAGCAGCGTAGGAATAGGGGTGAATGAGCAGTTCTTC
.,TRBJ1-5,TRBD1,TRBV6-4,CASRWDREGNQPQHF,TGTGCCAGCAGATGGGACAGGGAGGGGAATCAGCCCCAGCATTTT
.,TRBJ1-5,.,TRBV28,CASSWARSVSNQPQHF,TGTGCCAGCAGTTGGGCTCGATCAGTAAGCAATCAGCCCCAGCATTTT
.,TRBJ2-2,TRBD2,TRBV5-4,CASSLYGAGAAGELFF,TGTGCCAGCAGCTTGTATGGAGCGGGAGCGGCCGGGGAGCTGTTTTTT
.,TRBJ2-1,TRBD2,TRBV10-3,CAISGGSGGAVSSYNEQFF,TGTGCCATCAGTGGCGGTAGCGGGGGGGCGGTAAGCTCCTACAATGAGCAGTTCTTC
.,TRBJ1-2,.,TRBV7-8,CASSFRGAGYTF,TGTGCCAGCAGCTTTAGAGGTGCTGGCTACACCTTC
.,TRBJ2-2,.,TRBV5-1,CASSLTAKNTGELLF,TGCGCCAGCAGCCTCACAGCCAAAAACACCGGGGAGCTGCTTTTT
.,TRBJ2-1,TRBD2,TRBV11-3,CASSSGAGSSYNEQFF,TGTGCCAGCAGCTCCGGAGCGGGGAGCTCCTACAATGAGCAGTTCTTC
.,TRBJ1-5,.,TRBV6-5,CASSDRRYQPQHF,TGTGCCAGCAGTGACAGGAGGTACCAGCCCCAGCATTTT
.,TRBJ2-1,.,TRBV27,CASRRGGTYNEQFF,TGTGCCAGCAGGAGGGGAGGAACCTACAATGAGCAGTTCTTC
.,TRBJ2-7,.,TRBV6-1,CASSLTQGYYEQYF,TGTGCCAGCAGCCTGACCCAGGGATACTACGAGCAGTACTTC
.,TRBJ1-2,.,TRBV10-3,CAISESGPNYGYTF,TGTGCCATCAGTGAGTCGGGGCCTAACTATGGCTACACCTTC
once,TRBJ2-7,TRBD1,TRBV2,CASSYRDRGLEQYF,TGTGCCAGCAGTTACCGGGACAGGGGGCTAGAGCAGTACTTC
.,TRBJ2-7,.,TRBV20-1,CSVAEYEQYF,TGCAGTGTAGCGGAGTACGAGCAGTACTTC
.,TRBJ2-7,TRBD2,TRBV27,CASSLYASGGVYEQYF,TGTGCCAGCAGTTTATACGCTAGCGGGGGGGTCTACGAGCAGTACTTC
.,TRBJ1-1,.,TRBV4-1,CASSQAGILEAFF,TGCGCCAGCAGCCAAGCCGGGATCCTTGAAGCTTTCTTT
.,TRBJ2-3,.,TRBV6-5,CASRIGSTDTQYF,TGTGCCAGCAGAATCGGGTCCACAGATACGCAGTATTTT
.,TRBJ1-2,TRBD1,TRBV29-1,CSVTGQGLGYGYTF,TGCAGCGTGACTGGACAGGGGCTAGGGTATGGCTACACCTTC